Below, one T cell receptor (beta chain) is given with its context. Its antigen is currently unknown. Documented time point: cycle 4 day 1 (C4D1), after less than 7 weeks of nivolumab. Each of the patients experienced relapse following autologous stem cell transplantation, and their brentuximab vedotin exposure differed. This specimen belongs to a study of PD-1 blockade in classical Hodgkin lymphoma. Sequenced by immunoSEQ multiplex PCR; TCRdb stores in-frame clones only, minus some. The repertoire holds 90,000 to 110,000 clones, roughly 87% seen once, with under 20% in the top ten. Study-wide findings and caveats: The study found that TCR diversity rose significantly by C4D1 in CD4+ but not CD8+ cells.

Germline values: CDR1 MNHNS, CDR2 SASEGT. CDR3 length equals 13 residues. The V end lost 2 bases, the J end lost 7 bases, and 11 bases lay between the germline ends. Material: peripheral blood mononuclear cells (PBMCs), obtained before the fourth cycle of nivolumab. The chain couples TRBV6-1 to TRBJ1-1; no clear D. The source is a human donor with classical Hodgkin lymphoma. CDR3 nucleotides: TGTGCCAGCAGTGAACGCTATGGCATTGAAGCTTTCTTT. Its translation: CASSERYGIEAFF.